The 17 T cell receptor beta chains in this list originate from one sample, sequenced in a study of blood T cell repertoires in COVID-19. Here immunoSEQ multiplex PCR was the method, and the copy in TCRdb shows in-frame clones only, minus some. Among about 49,000 clones listed, roughly 90% were seen once. Sequenced material: peripheral blood. The receptors here all came from an older man with acute or convalescent COVID-19.

This rearrangement joins TRBV7-2 to TRBJ1-2; 10 nucleotides agree with TRBD1. With 6 bases clipped from V and 4 bases from J, the junction kept 5 bases outside the gene matches. CDR3 length equals 14 residues. Germline CDR1 and CDR2: SGHTA and FQGNSA. The CDR3 reads CASSLTGGTYGYTF. In DNA, the CDR3 is TGTGCCAGCAGTCTGACAGGGGGCACCTATGGCTACACCTTC. Full variable domain (rest looked up from reference TRBV7-2 and TRBJ1-2): GAGVSQSPSNKVTEKGKDVELRCDPISGHTALYWYRQSLGQGLEFLIYFQGNSAPDKSGLPSDRFSAERTGGSVSTLTIQRTQQEDSAVYLCASSLTGGTYGYTFGSGTRLTVV.

This chain links TRBV5-5 with TRBJ1-5; no reliable D call. Germline V gene sequence: CDR1 SGHKS, CDR2 YYEKEE (reference sequence). Trimming stripped 2 bases from V and 9 bases from J, with 12 bases between. There are 13 residues in the CDR3. CDR3 coding DNA: TGTGCCAGCAGCTTCGAGATGGTTAGGCCCCAGCATTTT. Amino acids: CASSFEMVRPQHF.

V usage is TRBV29-1 and J usage is TRBJ1-1, with D perhaps TRBD1 (6 bases). CDR3 size: 13 residues. CDR1 SQVTM and CDR2 ANQGSEA come from the germline V gene. V was pared by 3 bases and J by 1 base, with 9 bases between. The CDR3 protein is CSVDRGGNTEAFF. CDR3 sequence (DNA): TGCAGCGTTGATAGGGGGGGGAACACTGAAGCTTTCTTT.

This chain connects TRBV10-1 to TRBJ1-2; TRBD1 is a possible D gene (5 bases). V was cut by 7 bases and J by 4 bases, with 13 bases left in between. The germline CDR1 and CDR2 sequences are WNHNN and SYGVQD (reference sequence). This CDR3 has 13 residues. The CDR3 nucleotides read TGCGCCAGCACGTGGGGGGGGAGCTATGGCTACACCTTC. The encoded protein is CASTWGGSYGYTF.

The chain links TRBV21-1 to TRBJ2-7; TRBD2 was called by the table and not checked on the DNA. TRBV21-1 is tagged as a pseudogene. The CDR3 contains 14 residues. The CDR3 reads CASSKELADYEQYF. In nucleotides, the CDR3 is TGTGCCAGCAGCAAAGAACTAGCGGATTACGAGCAGTACTTC.

This chain uses TRBV5-6 with TRBJ2-5; D remains ambiguous. Germline loops: CDR1 SGHDT, CDR2 YYEEEE. V gave up 7 bases and J gave up 0 bases, with 16 bases separating them. This CDR3 is 15 amino acids long. The CDR3 DNA reads as TGTGCCAGCTACTTTAAGACAAGGTACCAAGAGACCCAGTACTTC. It is translated as CASYFKTRYQETQYF. Looking up the rest from reference TRBV5-6 and TRBJ2-5 gives the full variable domain: DAGVTQSPTHLIKTRGQQVTLRCSPKSGHDTVSWYQQALGQGPQFIFQYYEEEERQRGNFPDRFSGHQFPNYSSELNVNALLLGDSALYLCASYFKTRYQETQYFGPGTRLLVL.

The chain is built from TRBV5-1 and TRBJ1-4, with 7 bases matching TRBD1. Unmatched junction bases numbered 8, after V lost 5 bases and J lost 1 base. CDR1 and CDR2 (germline): SGHRS, YFSETQ. CDR3 length: 16 residues. The DNA of the CDR3 is TGCGCCAGCAGTCGACAGGGTGGAGGAACTAATGAAAAACTGTTTTTT. Protein sequence: CASSRQGGGTNEKLFF.

This clone has more than one count but fewer than ten. V usage is TRBV7-8 and J usage is TRBJ1-5; the match to TRBD1 covers 8 bases. CDR1 SGHVS and CDR2 FQNEAQ come from the germline V gene. This CDR3 has 16 amino acids. J lost 6 bases, V lost 1 base, and 8 bases had no gene match. CDR3 amino acids: CASSLVAQGAGQPQHF. CDR3 nucleotide sequence: TGTGCCAGCAGCTTAGTGGCGCAGGGGGCGGGTCAGCCCCAGCATTTT. The full variable domain, with the rest looked up from reference TRBV7-8 and TRBJ1-5, is GAGVSQSPRYKVAKRGQDVALRCDPISGHVSLFWYQQALGQGPEFLTYFQNEAQLDKSGLPSDRFFAERPEGSVSTLKIQRTQQEDSAVYLCASSLVAQGAGQPQHFGDGTRLSIL.

The chain joins TRBV30 to TRBJ2-3; 12 bases line up with TRBD1. V was pared by 3 bases and J by 1 base, with 2 bases of the junction left unmatched. The CDR3 has 15 residues. Germline values: CDR1 GTSNPN, CDR2 SVGIG (reference sequence). This chain's CDR3 is CAWRGQGAGTDTQYF. CDR3 coding DNA: TGTGCCTGGAGGGGACAGGGGGCTGGCACAGATACGCAGTATTTT.

This clone was detected only once. The chain joins TRBV5-1 to TRBJ1-4; maybe TRBD1 (5 bases). This CDR3 is 14 amino acids long. The V end was cut by 0 bases, the J end by 8 bases, with 11 bases between. Germline CDR1 and CDR2: SGHRS and YFSETQ. The CDR3 loop is CASSLGGVGEKLFF. CDR3 sequence (DNA): TGCGCCAGCAGCTTGGGGGGCGTAGGAGAAAAACTGTTTTTT.

V is TRBV18 and J is TRBJ1-1; no clear D. V was trimmed by 3 bases and J by 6 bases, leaving 14 bases between them. Germline lookup yields CDR1 KGHSH and CDR2 LQKENI. This CDR3 region has 14 residues. The CDR3 bases are TGTGCCAGCTCACCGACGGGGTCGGGTCCTGAAGCTTTCTTT. Its translation: CASSPTGSGPEAFF. Together with reference TRBV18 and TRBJ1-1, the CDR3 gives the full variable domain: NAGVMQNPRHLVRRRGQEARLRCSPMKGHSHVYWYRQLPEEGLKFMVYLQKENIIDESGMPKERFSAEFPKEGPSILRIQQVVRGDSAAYFCASSPTGSGPEAFFGQGTRLTVV.

The chain couples TRBV7-9 to TRBJ1-1, with no clear D. The CDR3 has 13 amino acids. Germline CDR1 is SEHNR and CDR2 is FQNEAQ (reference sequence). The V and J ends lost 3 bases and 1 base respectively, with 6 bases between them. CDR3 sequence (DNA): TGTGCCAGCAGCTTGCGATCGAACACTGAAGCTTTCTTT. This encodes CASSLRSNTEAFF. Combining the CDR3 with reference TRBV7-9 and TRBJ1-1 gives the whole variable domain DTGVSQNPRHKITKRGQNVTFRCDPISEHNRLYWYRQTLGQGPEFLTYFQNEAQLEKSRLLSDRFSAERPKGSFSTLEIQRTEQGDSAMYLCASSLRSNTEAFFGQGTRLTVV.

This clone was seen just once. The chain couples TRBV28 to TRBJ2-3; a possible D gene is TRBD1 (7 bases). This CDR3 has 14 residues. V was trimmed by 4 bases and J by 3 bases, leaving 11 bases between them. Germline V gene lookup returns CDR1 MDHEN and CDR2 SYDVKM. The CDR3: CASSSAGGTDTQYF. Written as DNA, the CDR3 is TGTGCCAGCAGTTCAGCAGGGGGGACAGATACGCAGTATTTT.

The chain recombines TRBV27 with TRBJ1-2; the match to TRBD1 covers 10 bases. The junction had 8 bases not matched to a gene; V was cut back by 6 bases and J by 4 bases. Germline assignment: CDR1 MNHEY and CDR2 SMNVEV (reference sequence). This CDR3 contains 15 residues. The CDR3 DNA is TGTGCCAGCAGCCCTGACAGGGGGCGCGTCTATGGCTACACCTTC. This sequence encodes CASSPDRGRVYGYTF.

CDR3 sequence reads: CASSFQRNQPQHF. For the CDR3, the DNA is TGTGCCAGCAGTTTCCAACGGAATCAGCCCCAGCATTTT. The rearrangement uses TRBV12-3 or TRBV12-4 and TRBJ1-5; D gene unclear. This CDR3 region has 13 residues. Trimming removed 3 bases at V and 4 bases at J, with 7 bases between.

V and J are TRBV11-3 and TRBJ2-1, with 10 positions matching TRBD2. The germline V gene has CDR1 SGHNT and CDR2 YENEEA. V shed 5 bases, J shed 12 bases, and the junction held 10 bases outside the gene matches. The CDR3 totals 14 residues. Here the CDR3 DNA reads TGTGCCAGCAGCGTAAACGAAGCGGGGGGGCGGCAGTTCTTC. Translated, it gives CASSVNEAGGRQFF.

The chain recombines TRBV28 with TRBJ1-5; 9 positions match TRBD1. CDR3 size: 14 residues. Germline V lookup: CDR1 MDHEN, CDR2 SYDVKM. Trimming took 0 bases from V and 7 from J; bases not matched to a gene: 1. The CDR3 region is CASSLWDRGQPQHF. The CDR3 DNA is TGTGCCAGCAGTTTATGGGACAGGGGCCAGCCCCAGCATTTT.